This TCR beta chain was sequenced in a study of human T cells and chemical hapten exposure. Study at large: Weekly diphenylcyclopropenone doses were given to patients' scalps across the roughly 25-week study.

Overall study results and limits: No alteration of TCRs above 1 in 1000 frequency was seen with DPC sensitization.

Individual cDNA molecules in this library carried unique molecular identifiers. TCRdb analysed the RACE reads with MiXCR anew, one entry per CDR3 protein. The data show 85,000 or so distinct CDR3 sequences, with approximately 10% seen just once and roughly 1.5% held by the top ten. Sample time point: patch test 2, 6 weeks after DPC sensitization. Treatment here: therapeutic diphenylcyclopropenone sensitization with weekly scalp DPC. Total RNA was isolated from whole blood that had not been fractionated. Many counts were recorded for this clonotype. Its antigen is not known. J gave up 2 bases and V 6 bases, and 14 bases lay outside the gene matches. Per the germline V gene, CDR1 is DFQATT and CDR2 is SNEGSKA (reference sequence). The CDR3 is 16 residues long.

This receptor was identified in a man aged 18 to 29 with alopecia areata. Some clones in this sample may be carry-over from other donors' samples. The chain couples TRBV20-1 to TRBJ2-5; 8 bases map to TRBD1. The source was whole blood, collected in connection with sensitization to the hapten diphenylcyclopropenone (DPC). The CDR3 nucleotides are TGCAGTGCCAAGGGCCCAAGGACAGGGAGACAAGAGACCCAGTACTTC. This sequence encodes CSAKGPRTGRQETQYF.